Listed below are T cell receptor beta chains from one sample, sequenced in a study of shared clonotypes between healthy human individuals. Repertoires were generated with immunoSEQ multiplex PCR, while TCRdb's copy carries only in-frame clones and drops some. This repertoire shows 2.3 million or so clones, over 90% found once; its top ten account for about 0.41%. The sample consisted of naive CD4+ T cells from PBMCs. All receptors come from a man aged 18-30 years in good health. Some clones in this sample may be carry-over from other donors' samples. Both conserved end residues are part of each CDR3. The D gene is left open where the match is weak.

J gene | CDR3 length | V gene | D gene | CDR3 protein | CDR3 DNA
TRBJ2-2 | 17 | TRBV5-1 | TRBD1 | CASSQDTGATNTGELFF | TGCGCCAGCAGCCAAGACACAGGGGCGACGAACACCGGGGAGCTGTTTTTT
TRBJ2-1 | 16 | TRBV5-1 | TRBD1 | CASSRTRTGSYNEQFF | TGCGCCAGCAGCCGTACAAGGACAGGCTCCTACAATGAGCAGTTCTTC
TRBJ2-1 | 13 | TRBV5-1 | . | CASSLGQSDEQFF | TGCGCCAGCAGCTTGGGACAGTCGGATGAGCAGTTCTTC
TRBJ1-5 | 13 | TRBV30 | . | CAWSRGDNQPQHF | TGTGCCTGGAGTAGGGGAGATAATCAGCCCCAGCATTTT
TRBJ2-7 | 14 | TRBV7-9 | . | CASSIDESITQQYF | TGTGCCAGCAGCATCGACGAATCGATAACGCAGCAGTACTTC
TRBJ1-4 | 15 | TRBV5-8 | TRBD1 | CASSFLGQVDEKLFF | TGTGCCAGCAGCTTTTTAGGACAGGTCGATGAAAAACTGTTTTTT
TRBJ1-1 | 14 | TRBV28 | . | CASSLRTANTEAFF | TGTGCCAGCAGTTTAAGGACCGCGAACACTGAAGCTTTCTTT
TRBJ2-1 | 13 | TRBV11-2 | TRBD2 | CASSPPGGHEQFF | TGTGCCAGCAGCCCCCCGGGAGGACATGAGCAGTTCTTC
TRBJ2-3 | 13 | TRBV5-4 | . | CASSRGRTDTQYF | TGTGCCAGCAGCCGGGGACGTACAGATACGCAGTATTTT
TRBJ2-7 | 15 | TRBV7-2 | . | CASSPPGGRVYEQYF | TGTGCCAGCAGCCCCCCAGGAGGGCGAGTATACGAGCAGTACTTC